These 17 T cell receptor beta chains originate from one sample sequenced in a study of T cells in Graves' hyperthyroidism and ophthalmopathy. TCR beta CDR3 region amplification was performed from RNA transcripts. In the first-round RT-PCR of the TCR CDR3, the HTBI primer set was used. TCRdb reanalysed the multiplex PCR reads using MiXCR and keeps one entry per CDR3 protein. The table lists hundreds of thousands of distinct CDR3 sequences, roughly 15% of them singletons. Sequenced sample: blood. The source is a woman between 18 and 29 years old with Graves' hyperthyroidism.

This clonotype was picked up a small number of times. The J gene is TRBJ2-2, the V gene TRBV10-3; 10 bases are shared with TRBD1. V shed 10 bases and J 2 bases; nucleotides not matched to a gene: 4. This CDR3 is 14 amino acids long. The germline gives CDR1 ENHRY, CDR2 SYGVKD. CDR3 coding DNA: TGTGCCACCGGGACAGGGGACAACACCGGGGAGCTGTTTTTT. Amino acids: CATGTGDNTGELFF.

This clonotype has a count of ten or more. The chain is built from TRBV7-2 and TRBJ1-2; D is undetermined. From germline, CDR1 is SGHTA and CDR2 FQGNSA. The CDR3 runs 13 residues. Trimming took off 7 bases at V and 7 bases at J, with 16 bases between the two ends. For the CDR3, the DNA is TGTGCCAGCACCTCCCTCGGGCGGCGTGGCTACACCTTC. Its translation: CASTSLGRRGYTF.

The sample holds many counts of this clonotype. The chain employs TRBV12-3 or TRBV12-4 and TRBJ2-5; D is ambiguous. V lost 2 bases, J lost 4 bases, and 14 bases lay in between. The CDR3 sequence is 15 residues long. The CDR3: CASSLSSSRSETQYF. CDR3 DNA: TGTGCCAGCAGTTTATCCTCGAGCCGGTCAGAGACCCAGTACTTC.

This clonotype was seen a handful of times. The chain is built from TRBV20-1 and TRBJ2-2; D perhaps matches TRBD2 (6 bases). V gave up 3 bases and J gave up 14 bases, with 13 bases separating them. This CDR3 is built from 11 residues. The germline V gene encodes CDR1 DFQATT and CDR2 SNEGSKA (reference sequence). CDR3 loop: CSARGPGGLFF. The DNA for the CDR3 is TGCAGTGCTAGGGGGCCCGGGGGACTGTTTTTT.

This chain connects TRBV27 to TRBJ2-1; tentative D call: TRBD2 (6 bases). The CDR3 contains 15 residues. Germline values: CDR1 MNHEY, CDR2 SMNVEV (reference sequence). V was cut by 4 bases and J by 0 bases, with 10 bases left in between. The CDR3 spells CASSWGVFSYNEQFF. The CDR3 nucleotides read TGTGCCAGCAGTTGGGGGGTGTTCTCCTACAATGAGCAGTTCTTC.

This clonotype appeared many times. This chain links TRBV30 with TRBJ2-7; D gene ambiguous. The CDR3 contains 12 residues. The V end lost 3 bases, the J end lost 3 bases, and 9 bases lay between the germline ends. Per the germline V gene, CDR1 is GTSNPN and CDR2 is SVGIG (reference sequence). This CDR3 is CAWSPGLYEQYF. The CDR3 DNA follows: TGTGCCTGGAGCCCTGGGCTCTACGAGCAGTACTTC.

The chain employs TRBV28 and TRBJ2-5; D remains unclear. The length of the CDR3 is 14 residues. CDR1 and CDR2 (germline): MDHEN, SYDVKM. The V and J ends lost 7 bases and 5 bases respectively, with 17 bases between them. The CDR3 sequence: CASTPGGPDETQYF. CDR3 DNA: TGTGCCAGCACCCCGGGCGGACCAGACGAGACCCAGTACTTC.

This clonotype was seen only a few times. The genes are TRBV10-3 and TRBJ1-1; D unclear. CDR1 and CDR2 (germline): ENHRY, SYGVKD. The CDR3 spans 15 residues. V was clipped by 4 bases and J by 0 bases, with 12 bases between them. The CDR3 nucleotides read TGTGCCATCAGTGCCGGCTTCGATATGAACACTGAAGCTTTCTTT. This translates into CAISAGFDMNTEAFF.

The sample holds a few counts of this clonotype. The CDR3 is CASRRDRGYEQYF. Written as DNA, the CDR3 is TGTGCCAGCAGGCGGGACAGGGGCTACGAGCAGTACTTC. The chain links TRBV27 to TRBJ2-7; 10 positions agree with TRBD1. J lost 3 bases, V lost 6 bases, and 2 bases had no gene match. CDR3 length: 13 residues. Germline CDR1 is MNHEY and CDR2 is SMNVEV (reference sequence).

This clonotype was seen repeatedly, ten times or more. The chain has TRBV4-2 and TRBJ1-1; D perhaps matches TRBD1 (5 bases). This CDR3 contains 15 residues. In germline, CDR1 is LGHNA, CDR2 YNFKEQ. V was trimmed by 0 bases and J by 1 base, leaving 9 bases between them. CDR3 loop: CASSQEWGGNTEAFF. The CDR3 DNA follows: TGTGCCAGCAGCCAAGAATGGGGGGGGAACACTGAAGCTTTCTTT.

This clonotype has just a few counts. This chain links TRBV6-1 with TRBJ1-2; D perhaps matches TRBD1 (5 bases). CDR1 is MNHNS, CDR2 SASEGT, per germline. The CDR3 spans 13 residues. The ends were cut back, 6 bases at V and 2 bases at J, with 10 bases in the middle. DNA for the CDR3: TGTGCCAGCAGCTACGACAGAAACTATGGCTACACCTTC. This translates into CASSYDRNYGYTF.

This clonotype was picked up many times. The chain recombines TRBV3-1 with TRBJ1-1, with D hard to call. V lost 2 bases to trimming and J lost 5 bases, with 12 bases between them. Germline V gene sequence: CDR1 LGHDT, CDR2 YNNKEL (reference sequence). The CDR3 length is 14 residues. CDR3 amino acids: CASSQRPLRTEAFF. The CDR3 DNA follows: TGTGCCAGCAGCCAAAGACCCCTGAGGACTGAAGCTTTCTTT. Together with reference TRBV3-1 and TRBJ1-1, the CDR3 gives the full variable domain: DTAVSQTPKYLVTQMGNDKSIKCEQNLGHDTMYWYKQDSKKFLKIMFSYNNKELIINETVPNRFSPKSPDKAHLNLHINSLELGDSAVYFCASSQRPLRTEAFFGQGTRLTVV.

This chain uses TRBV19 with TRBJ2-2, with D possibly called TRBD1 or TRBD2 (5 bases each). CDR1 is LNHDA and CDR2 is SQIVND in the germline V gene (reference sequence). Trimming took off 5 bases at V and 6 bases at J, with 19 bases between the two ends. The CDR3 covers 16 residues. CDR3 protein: CASSPTRGGIPGELFF. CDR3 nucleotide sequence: TGTGCCAGTAGTCCCACGAGGGGCGGAATCCCCGGGGAGCTGTTTTTT.

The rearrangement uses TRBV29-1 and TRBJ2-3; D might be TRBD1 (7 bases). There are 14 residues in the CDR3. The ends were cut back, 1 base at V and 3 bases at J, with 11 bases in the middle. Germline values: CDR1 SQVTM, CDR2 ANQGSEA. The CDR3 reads CSVEGAGGTDTQYF. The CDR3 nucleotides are TGCAGCGTTGAAGGGGCAGGGGGGACAGATACGCAGTATTTT.

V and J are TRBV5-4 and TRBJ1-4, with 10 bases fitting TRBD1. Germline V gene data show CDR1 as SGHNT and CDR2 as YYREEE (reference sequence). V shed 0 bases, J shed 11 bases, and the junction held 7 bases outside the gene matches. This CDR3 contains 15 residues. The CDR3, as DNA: TGTGCCAGCAGCTTGGCGGGACAGGGGTCGGGGAAACTGTTTTTT. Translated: CASSLAGQGSGKLFF. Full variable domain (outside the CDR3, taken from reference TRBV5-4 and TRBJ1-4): ETGVTQSPTHLIKTRGQQVTLRCSSQSGHNTVSWYQQALGQGPQFIFQYYREEENGRGNFPPRFSGLQFPNYSSELNVNALELDDSALYLCASSLAGQGSGKLFFGSGTQLSVL.

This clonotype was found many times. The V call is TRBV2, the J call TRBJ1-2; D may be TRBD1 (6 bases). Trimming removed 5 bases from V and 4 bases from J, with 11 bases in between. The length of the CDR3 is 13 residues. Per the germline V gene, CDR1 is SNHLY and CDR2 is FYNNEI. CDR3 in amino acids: CASSRTAIYGYTF. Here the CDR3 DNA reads TGTGCCAGCAGTAGGACAGCTATCTATGGCTACACCTTC.

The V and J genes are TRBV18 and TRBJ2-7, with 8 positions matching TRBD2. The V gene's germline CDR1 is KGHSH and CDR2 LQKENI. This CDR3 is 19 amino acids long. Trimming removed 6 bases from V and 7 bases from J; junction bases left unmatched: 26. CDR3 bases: TGTGCCAGCTCCCAGGGTGGATACCAATCTAGCGGGCCAAAGAGGGAGCAGTACTTC. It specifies CASSQGGYQSSGPKREQYF.